What follows are 24 T cell receptor beta chains derived from one specimen sequenced in a study of blood T cells in healthy people across ages. Together with a sample-barcoded 5' primer, a J-beta primer mix was included in a second PCR lasting about 7 to 11 cycles. TCRdb recomputed calls from the 5' RACE reads with MiXCR, one row per CDR3 protein. Among over 1,500,000 distinct CDR3 sequences listed, roughly 50% were seen once. What was sequenced was blood. These receptors all come from a woman aged 40-49 years in good health.

This clonotype occurred a few times. DNA of the CDR3: TGCGCCAGCAGCTTTACCGGGGGGAGTACAGATACGCAGTATTTT. Translated: CASSFTGGSTDTQYF. V is TRBV5-1 and J is TRBJ2-3; 7 nucleotides match TRBD2. Germline V gene data show CDR1 as SGHRS and CDR2 as YFSETQ. The CDR3 runs to 15 residues. Unmatched junction bases numbered 6, after V lost 2 bases and J lost 3 bases.

This clonotype has a handful of counts. The genes are TRBV4-2 and TRBJ2-7; possibly TRBD1 for D (6 bases). Germline assignment: CDR1 LGHNA and CDR2 YNFKEQ. The CDR3 contains 15 residues. V gave up 4 bases and J gave up 0 bases, with 13 bases separating them. Written as DNA, the CDR3 is TGTGCCAGCAGCCGGACAGAGGCGGCCTCCTACGAGCAGTACTTC. Its translation is CASSRTEAASYEQYF.

The V and J genes are TRBV10-3 and TRBJ2-5; D gene ambiguous. The V end lost 2 bases, the J end lost 7 bases, and 11 bases lay between the germline ends. Germline CDR1 reads ENHRY; CDR2 reads SYGVKD. This CDR3 region has 13 residues. DNA of the CDR3: TGTGCCATCAGTGAGGCGCCCCTTCCGACCCAGTACTTC. Amino acid sequence: CAISEAPLPTQYF.

CDR3 residues: CASKKRRDSGSSYNSPLHF. DNA of the CDR3: TGTGCCAGCAAAAAACGAAGGGACAGTGGAAGCTCCTATAATTCACCCCTCCACTTT. J is TRBJ1-6 and V is TRBV7-2, with 7 bases aligning to TRBD1. Trimming took 7 bases from V and 0 from J; bases not matched to a gene: 15. This CDR3 comprises 19 residues. Germline CDR1 reads SGHTA; CDR2 reads FQGNSA. Complete variable domain (other parts from reference TRBV7-2 and TRBJ1-6): GAGVSQSPSNKVTEKGKDVELRCDPISGHTALYWYRQSLGQGLEFLIYFQGNSAPDKSGLPSDRFSAERTGGSVSTLTIQRTQQEDSAVYLCASKKRRDSGSSYNSPLHFGNGTRLTVT.

The V and J genes are TRBV7-2 and TRBJ1-2, with D hard to call. From germline, CDR1 is SGHTA and CDR2 FQGNSA. The CDR3 has 15 amino acids. V lost 5 bases and J 4 bases, leaving 17 bases between the germline ends. CDR3 residues: CASSGRLGLGYGYTF. The CDR3 DNA follows: TGTGCCAGCAGCGGTCGCTTAGGCTTGGGCTATGGCTACACCTTC.

This rearrangement joins TRBV6-2 or TRBV6-3 to TRBJ2-5; D possibly corresponds to TRBD2 (5 bases). The DNA end is a closer match to TRBJ2-7, so the J assignment may be wrong. Germline lookup yields CDR1 MNHEY and CDR2 SVGEGT. The length of the CDR3 is 15 residues. Written as DNA, the CDR3 is TGTGCCAGCAGTTACTCGGACTCTGTGGGCTACGAGCAGTACTTC. Amino acids: CASSYSDSVGYEQYF.

This chain uses TRBV28 with TRBJ1-5, with 10 positions matching TRBD1. The V and J ends lost 5 bases and 6 bases, in that order; junction bases with no gene match: 1. Germline loops: CDR1 MDHEN, CDR2 SYDVKM. The CDR3 is made up of 13 amino acids. In DNA form, the CDR3 reads TGTGCCAGCAGTGACAGGGGGCTTCAGCCCCAGCATTTT. It is translated as CASSDRGLQPQHF.

The rearrangement joins TRBV3-1 to TRBJ2-1; TRBD2 is a possible D gene (6 bases). The CDR3 runs 16 residues. Germline V lookup: CDR1 LGHDT, CDR2 YNNKEL (reference sequence). V was pared by 6 bases and J by 2 bases, with 17 bases between. Written as DNA, the CDR3 is TGTGCCAGCAGGTCAGGAAGGGACTTTCCCTACAATGAGCAGTTCTTC. It yields the protein CASRSGRDFPYNEQFF.

The genes are TRBV27 and TRBJ1-4, with D hard to call. V lost 0 bases and J lost 0, with 8 bases in between. The CDR3 is 16 amino acids. The V gene's germline CDR1 is MNHEY and CDR2 SMNVEV (reference sequence). The CDR3 bases are TGTGCCAGCAGTTTATCCGGGAATCCAACTAATGAAAAACTGTTTTTT. Translating gives CASSLSGNPTNEKLFF.

The chain combines TRBV14 with TRBJ2-3; tentative D call: TRBD2 (6 bases). The germline V and J ends were trimmed by 2 bases and 6 bases, with 24 bases remaining between them. This CDR3 region has 18 residues. The germline gives CDR1 SGHDN, CDR2 FVKESK. The CDR3 sequence is CASSQWPPGGVVVDTQYF. CDR3 DNA: TGTGCCAGCAGCCAATGGCCCCCCGGGGGTGTTGTGGTCGATACGCAGTATTTT.

J is TRBJ1-2 and V is TRBV9; D remains ambiguous. Deletions cut 4 bases from V and 0 bases from J, with 10 bases between. Germline lookup yields CDR1 SGDLS and CDR2 YYNGEE. The CDR3 is 14 amino acids. As DNA, the CDR3 is TGTGCCAGCAGCCCAGCCAAATCTAACTATGGCTACACCTTC. This encodes CASSPAKSNYGYTF.

The chain employs TRBV4-1 and TRBJ1-2; 7 bases are a match to TRBD1. The germline V gene encodes CDR1 MGHRA and CDR2 YSYEKL. V lost 4 bases and J lost 6; bases outside the gene matches: 8. This CDR3 is built from 14 residues. The DNA for the CDR3 is TGCGCCAGCAGCCTGGGGACAGCTGATGATGGCTACACCTTC. Residues: CASSLGTADDGYTF.

The DNA of the CDR3 is TGTGCCAGCACCAAGTTGGGAGATAATGAGCAGTTCTTC. Residues: CASTKLGDNEQFF. The V gene is TRBV6-6, the J gene TRBJ2-1; D possibly corresponds to TRBD2 (5 bases). The V and J ends lost 7 bases and 7 bases respectively, with 14 bases between them. CDR1 is MNHNY and CDR2 is SVGAGI in the germline V gene (reference sequence). The CDR3 runs to 13 residues.

The genes are TRBV28 and TRBJ2-5; D perhaps matches TRBD2 (6 bases). Trimming cost V 6 bases and J 5 bases, with 16 bases left between them. The length of the CDR3 is 14 residues. Germline V lookup: CDR1 MDHEN, CDR2 SYDVKM. The CDR3 nucleotides read TGTGCCAGCAGGGGGGGTCAACAAGCGGAGACCCAGTACTTC. Amino acids: CASRGGQQAETQYF. The full variable domain, in which reference TRBV28 and TRBJ2-5 provide the parts outside the CDR3, is DVKVTQSSRYLVKRTGEKVFLECVQDMDHENMFWYRQDPGLGLRLIYFSYDVKMKEKGDIPEGYSVSREKKERFSLILESASTNQTSMYLCASRGGQQAETQYFGPGTRLLVL.

Notes on this clonotype: Mismatch with germline at one junction end may stem from a read error. The rearrangement joins TRBV28 to TRBJ1-2, with 9 nucleotides matching TRBD1. The CDR3 runs 12 residues. Germline-derived CDR1 and CDR2 are MDHEN and SYDVKM. CDR3 amino acids: CAFGQGSFGYTF. Written as DNA, the CDR3 is TGCGCCTTTGGACAGGGGTCGTTTGGCTACACCTTC.

The sample holds one count of this clonotype. This chain joins TRBV20-1 and TRBJ2-3; 11 nucleotides agree with TRBD2. Germline lookup yields CDR1 DFQATT and CDR2 SNEGSKA (reference sequence). The CDR3 is 15 residues long. Trimming at V came to 5 bases and at J to 2 bases, leaving 6 bases not matched to a gene. The CDR3 loop is CSAQKTSGDTDTQYF. The CDR3 coding sequence is TGCAGTGCTCAAAAGACTAGCGGGGACACAGATACGCAGTATTTT.

The chain has TRBV4-1 and TRBJ1-4; 7 bases match TRBD1. Per germline, CDR1 MGHRA and CDR2 YSYEKL. CDR3 size: 16 residues. The junction had 8 bases not matched to a gene; V was cut back by 3 bases and J by 4 bases. The CDR3 region is CASSHADRRVNEKLFF. The CDR3 region has the DNA TGCGCCAGCAGCCACGCGGACAGGCGGGTTAATGAAAAACTGTTTTTT.

This chain uses TRBV28 with TRBJ1-2; the match to TRBD1 covers 9 bases. J gave up 2 bases and V 10 bases, and 5 bases lay outside the gene matches. Germline-derived CDR1 and CDR2 are MDHEN and SYDVKM. The CDR3 is 13 amino acids. In DNA form, the CDR3 reads TGTGCCACCATGACAGGGGGAAACTATGGCTACACCTTC. Residues: CATMTGGNYGYTF.

The chain uses TRBV29-1 and TRBJ1-1, with D perhaps matching TRBD1 (6 bases). The CDR3 has 13 residues. Deletions cut 7 bases from V and 1 base from J, with 13 bases between. Germline CDR1 reads SQVTM; CDR2 reads ANQGSEA. In DNA form, the CDR3 reads TGCAGCGCCGGGGGGGGCTCGAACACTGAAGCTTTCTTT. This sequence encodes CSAGGGSNTEAFF.

A remark on this clonotype: A junction boundary mismatches the germline segment, possibly from a read error. The chain is built from TRBV20-1 and TRBJ1-3; 7 bases are a match to TRBD1. Germline V gene lookup returns CDR1 DFQATT and CDR2 SNEGSKA (reference sequence). The CDR3 consists of 14 residues. This CDR3 is CSARDRDFGNTIYF. DNA for the CDR3: TGCAGTGCTCGAGACAGGGACTTTGGAAACACCATATATTTT.

V is TRBV27 and J is TRBJ1-1; TRBD1 is a possible D gene (6 bases). Trimming took 3 bases from V and 3 from J, leaving 17 bases between them. This CDR3 spans 16 amino acids. Germline-derived CDR1 and CDR2 are MNHEY and SMNVEV (reference sequence). Written as DNA, the CDR3 is TGTGCCAGCAGTTTTAACCCCCGGGGGCGCGACACTGAAGCTTTCTTT. Protein: CASSFNPRGRDTEAFF.

The chain is built from TRBV15 and TRBJ1-1; D gene unclear. The CDR3 is 15 residues long. The V end lost 0 bases, the J end lost 2 bases, and 10 bases lay between the germline ends. CDR1 and CDR2 from the germline V gene are LNHNV and YYDKDF (reference sequence). CDR3 DNA: TGTGCCACCAGCAGAGATCTGAGTACCAACACTGAAGCTTTCTTT. Amino acids: CATSRDLSTNTEAFF. Full variable domain (remainder filled in from reference TRBV15 and TRBJ1-1): DAMVIQNPRYQVTQFGKPVTLSCSQTLNHNVMYWYQQKSSQAPKLLFHYYDKDFNNEADTPDNFQSRRPNTSFCFLDIRSPGLGDTAMYLCATSRDLSTNTEAFFGQGTRLTVV.

The rearrangement links TRBV4-1 to TRBJ1-2; D possibly corresponds to TRBD1 (6 bases). The CDR3 is 17 amino acids. CDR1 MGHRA and CDR2 YSYEKL come from the germline V gene. Trimming stripped 1 base from V and 4 bases from J, with 19 bases between. CDR3 amino acids: CASSQGSARTDSYGYTF. The CDR3 nucleotides read TGCGCCAGCAGCCAAGGGAGCGCCCGGACAGACTCCTATGGCTACACCTTC.

The rearrangement uses TRBV27 and TRBJ1-1; 10 nucleotides align to TRBD1. The germline CDR1 and CDR2 sequences are MNHEY and SMNVEV (reference sequence). The CDR3 is 19 amino acids. V trimming: 0 bases; J trimming: 5 bases; junction bases outside the gene matches: 15. The CDR3 nucleotides are TGTGCCAGCAGTTTATCCCCTCGGGACAGGGGCACTCGTGGGACTGAAGCTTTCTTT. Protein product: CASSLSPRDRGTRGTEAFF.